The source of this TCR beta chain is a study of cytomegalovirus exposure and HLA in healthy donors (dated by TCRdb to between 2016 and 2019). Background on the whole study: An earlier analysis of some 550 of the donors reported 276 Gb of sequence data and more than 90 million unique TCR beta sequences from 150 million to 200 million T cells. An earlier analysis of fewer than 750 of the donors used high-throughput TCR beta sequencing to judge whether each TCR beta V gene segment behaved as functional or pseudogenic. The number of donors typed differed by locus, with roughly 620-630 for A, B, C, DRB1 and DQB1, roughly 520 for DQA1, 606 for DPA1, and under 490 for DPB1. To predict cytomegalovirus infection status, the study combined high-throughput TCR immunosequencing, statistical association of individual TCRs with disease status, and machine learning. The study profiled the T cell repertoires of about 720 subjects by immunosequencing and related them to cytomegalovirus serostatus. Donor age, sex, ethnicity and CMV serostatus were compiled alongside the repertoire data. All discovery cohort repertoires had been generated using a single sequencing platform. To study patterns of TCR occurrence, a later analysis re-analyzed previously published TCR beta repertoires from around 660 donors and added high-resolution HLA genotyping. Roughly 290 gigabases of sequencing data and about 92 million unique TCR sequences made up an early release that covered roughly 670 HLA-typed donors. The later analysis used no new phenotypic data to find candidate immune exposures, relying instead on TCR beta sequences and their occurrence across donors. A later genetic analysis took genome-wide SNP genotypes for about three fifths of the 666 donors and used that subset as a discovery cohort. The study aimed to test whether signatures of past pathogen exposure could be identified by cataloging public T cell receptors. Along with the approximately 700-subject first cohort, a separate validation cohort of over 90 different subjects was used. A few DR-DQ haplotypes were treated as single units for association and clustering because of strong linkage in the cohort. Among the approximately 420 genotyped donors, 81% belonged to the genetic ancestry cluster associated with self-reported Caucasian donors. HLA typing included class I and class II loci at four-digit resolution. Among 398 genotyped donors of the cohort, an average of roughly 230,000 unique TCR beta nucleotide sequences was sequenced per donor, of which roughly 17% were non-productive. Paper-wide results and their limitations: This cohort had only TCR beta chains sequenced, and the lack of alpha or paired-chain data limited which features could be detected. Several of the top co-occurrence clusters appeared to be linked to parvovirus B19, influenza, CMV and Epstein-Barr virus, according to a later analysis. A later analysis found that HLA-associated TCR beta chains were more clonally expanded and had lower generation probabilities than equally common non-associated chains. Cytomegalovirus status was reported to be diagnosed by the classifier with high specificity and sensitivity in both the original and validation cohorts. In a later analysis, TCR association rates were found to vary across HLA loci, with the most associated TCRs seen for DRB1 alleles and the fewest for HLA-C alleles. Specific HLA alleles were associated with over 15,000 TCR beta sequences at a false discovery rate of 0.05 in a later analysis. Correlated functional status among segregating V segments might be attributable to linkage disequilibrium, but an unknown experimental factor could not be ruled out. The authors suggested that the approach could potentially be generalized to other disease states and immunological phenotypes. An earlier analysis of around 500 of the donors showed that most TCR beta V segments appeared in productive rearrangements either about 87% or about 30% of the time, which broadly matched IMGT annotations. Assigning TCR associations to individual alleles was difficult when HLA alleles, especially DR and DQ, strongly co-occurred. The sequencing pipeline was judged likely to have produced a cluster of highly shared sequence variants as a technical artifact. A later genetic analysis associated a missense DCLRE1C variant with V-gene and J-gene trimming of TCR beta chains, and an independent cohort replicated the association. Some IMGT-functional V segments, including TRBV6-2 and TRBV6-3, could not be told apart with the 87-base-pair reads, so those segments were excluded. Roughly uniform sequencing depth across donors was assumed in presence/absence analyses, although this assumption may not hold. According to a later genetic analysis, donors in an Asian-associated ancestry cluster had fewer N-insertions in productive TCRs than the approximately 690-donor mean. A further reported finding was that TCR beta sequences accurately predicted the HLA-A and HLA-B alleles for most subjects in the first cohort. A total of some 180 TCR beta chains were listed by the study as associated with cytomegalovirus. Three of the identified cytomegalovirus-associated TCR beta chains were confirmed in vitro to be specific for cytomegalovirus antigens. For the cohort, immune exposure information was limited to CMV serostatus. The earlier analysis of approximately 540 of the donors excluded some 15 rarely observed V segments, including chromosome 9 orphons, because counts were too low. Most CMV-associated TCR beta chains appeared to be HLA-restricted in a later analysis, and the HLA associations seemed to be driven largely by CMV exposure. Across donors, most TCR sequences were observed very rarely, whereas some public TCRs were present in many individuals. HLA typing was unavailable for some donors at each locus, so association tests used only the typed subset.

To note about this clone: There is no known antigen for this receptor. It has no much larger one-base neighbor in the sample; base qualities were not kept.

Spanning cysteine to phenylalanine, the CDR3 consists of 16 amino acids. Only the CDR3 DNA stays, 48 bases, in frame from base 1. Trimming removed 3 bases from V and 2 bases from J, leaving 17 bases between the germline ends. The germline V gene (reference sequence) supplies CDR1 SGHNT and CDR2 YYREEE. The receptor library was made with the immunoSEQ multiplex PCR assay. The multiplex PCR relied on a mix of 60 forward primers for TCR Vbeta segments and 13 reverse primers for TCR Jbeta segments. The CDR3 region of rearranged TCR beta genes was amplified from genomic DNA by a multiplex PCR assay. Amplified TCR beta libraries were sequenced as 87-base-pair reads on the Illumina HiSeq System. Per the authors' processing: A later analysis tallied 70 million to 100 million unique TCR beta chains across the 666 repertoires, and 10 million to 11 million of those chains were shared by two or more donors. A nearest-neighbor algorithm error-corrected the raw reads and collapsed the reads into unique sequences, merging closely related sequences to remove PCR and sequencing errors. To assign V, D and J gene segments, CDR3 sequences were aligned to IMGT reference sequences. For a sequence to be retained, at least a six-nucleotide match to both a V gene segment and a J gene segment was required. Rearrangements were classified as productive when the CDR3 lacked stop codons and remained in frame with V and J, and all other rearrangements were classified as non-productive. CDR3 was defined by IMGT convention, running from the second conserved V-encoded cysteine to the conserved J-encoded phenylalanine. In an earlier analysis of just under 600 of the donors, sequences lacking an unambiguous match to a single V gene segment were excluded. In an earlier analysis of 587 of the donors, V segments were called functional above 56.7% productive rearrangements and were called segregating when the between-donor standard deviation exceeded 5%. To diagnose cytomegalovirus status from the catalog of TCR beta chain sequences, a statistical classification framework was built. In a later analysis, TCR nucleotide sequences were compared against IMGT/GENE-DB human TR gene sequences so that V and J genes could be assigned. Using the TCRdist pipeline, a later analysis assigned CDR3 sequences along with most-parsimonious VDJ recombination scenarios. A later analysis defined each TCR beta chain by its CDR3 amino acid sequence plus V-gene family, and excluded reads lacking a unique V-gene family. To address suspected cross-contamination and a sequencing artifact, a later analysis removed several hundred highly shared, low-generation-probability nucleotide sequences. In a later analysis, a clonal expansion index for each public chain was calculated from normalized within-repertoire ranks of inferred template counts. In a later analysis, generation probabilities were computed using a VDJ recombination model fitted to out-of-frame rearrangements, and the results were checked against IGoR. In a later analysis, TCR-TCR, TCR-HLA and TCR-CMV co-occurrence was scored with hypergeometric tests, and a repertoire-size bias correction was applied to TCR pairs. To estimate false discovery rates, a later analysis permuted the HLA or CMV assignments 20 times. In a later analysis, co-occurring TCRs were grouped with DBSCAN, and TCRdist sequence similarity was added when clustering was performed within HLA-allele-positive subsets. Co-occurrence clustering excluded repertoires with fewer than 30,000 or more than 120,000 public chains, plus five with anomalous nucleotide sharing. TCRdb took over this immuneACCESS table, retaining in-frame rearrangements with V and J assigned. Such tables are incomplete; in checked studies, under half of the missing clones stem from an unresolved V gene, and the remainder is unexplained. V and J calls and clone size are as listed in that table; D and trimming were resolved from the DNA. The sample has approximately 99,000 clones on record, 73% of them singletons. The ten largest clonotypes hold over 3% of the sample.

In total, fewer than 750 healthy bone marrow donors made up the cohort. Cohort members were all nominally healthy when sampled, although unrecorded immune exposures were likely present. The donor was CMV seronegative and was included in the group of a few hundred seronegative cohort members. Each donor provided a peripheral blood sample, and peripheral blood mononuclear cells were used for TCR beta sequencing. The Qiagen DNeasy Blood Extraction Kit was used to extract genomic DNA from the blood cell samples. Source material: PBMCs. The sequence joins TRBV5-4 to TRBJ1-1, with TRBD1 tentatively as D gene (6 bases match). This TCR came from a man aged 40-49 years in good health and CMV-seronegative. The nucleotide sequence is given as TGTGCCAGCAGCTCGCCAACAACAGGGTCAAACACTGAAGCTTTCTTT. Its protein is CASSSPTTGSNTEAFF. Outside the CDR3, residues come from the reference TRBV5-4 and TRBJ1-1 proteins, so the full variable domain is: ETGVTQSPTHLIKTRGQQVTLRCSSQSGHNTVSWYQQALGQGPQFIFQYYREEENGRGNFPPRFSGLQFPNYSSELNVNALELDDSALYLCASSSPTTGSNTEAFFGQGTRLTVV.